Listed below are T cell receptor beta chains from one sample, sequenced in a study of regulatory T cells in long-lasting Graves disease. TCRdb re-derived calls from the multiplex PCR reads in MiXCR, one entry per CDR3 protein. The sample has 420,000 or so distinct CDR3 sequences, around 17% seen once; the top ten hold approximately 22%. This sample also appeared in a second study, on T cells in Graves' hyperthyroidism and ophthalmopathy.

Sequenced here: peripheral blood mononuclear cells (PBMCs), sampled at new diagnosis, from a patient treated with antithyroid drugs. The receptor set was obtained from a woman younger than 30 with Graves disease. The CDR3 runs from the conserved cysteine through the conserved F or W. A D gene is named only where the DNA matches it firmly. Size is stated for part of the rows, as once, few or many counts, or as a class when the clone is expanded.

>NA|TRBV19|TRBJ1-5|NA
TGTGCCAGTAGTACCCTCGGAGGGACGGGTTACAATCAGCCCCAGCATTTT
CASSTLGGTGYNQPQHF
>NA|TRBV3-1|TRBJ2-2|many
TGTGCCAGCAGCCAAGATTTTGAGGGTCCCGGGGAGCTGTTTTTT
CASSQDFEGPGELFF
>TRBD2|TRBV4-1|TRBJ2-3|few
TGCGCCAGCAGCCAAGGTGGTGTGGCGGGAGCGGGCACAGATACGCAGTATTTT
CASSQGGVAGAGTDTQYF
>TRBD2|TRBV12-3/TRBV12-4|TRBJ2-1|many
TGTGCCAGCAGTGAGCTAGCGGGAGGGTGGGTTGGTCATGAGCAGTTCTTC
CASSELAGGWVGHEQFF
>NA|TRBV10-3|TRBJ1-1|few
TGTGCCATCAGTGGGGTGGATTCGGGCACTGAAGCTTTCTTT
CAISGVDSGTEAFF
>TRBD1|TRBV29-1|TRBJ1-5|few
TGCAGCACCTCGACAGGGAATAGCAATCAGCCCCAGCATTTT
CSTSTGNSNQPQHF
>TRBD2|TRBV6-1|TRBJ2-7|NA
TGTGCCAGCAGGCAACTAGCGGCCTGGTACTTC
CASRQLAAWYF
>TRBD1|TRBV5-1|TRBJ2-3|many
TGCGCCAGCAGCACCGGGACAGATTGGGATACGCAGTATTTT
CASSTGTDWDTQYF
>NA|TRBV14|TRBJ2-7|NA
TGTGCCAGCAGCCAAGAAAGATTTTACGAGCAGTACTTC
CASSQERFYEQYF
>NA|TRBV7-2|TRBJ2-3|many
TGTGCCAGCAGCTCCGGCGTAGGCTCCTCGGGCGATACGCAGTATTTT
CASSSGVGSSGDTQYF
>TRBD1|TRBV3-1|TRBJ1-6|few
TGTGCCAGCAGCCAACTGCAGACAGGGGGGAATTCACCCCTCCACTTT
CASSQLQTGGNSPLHF